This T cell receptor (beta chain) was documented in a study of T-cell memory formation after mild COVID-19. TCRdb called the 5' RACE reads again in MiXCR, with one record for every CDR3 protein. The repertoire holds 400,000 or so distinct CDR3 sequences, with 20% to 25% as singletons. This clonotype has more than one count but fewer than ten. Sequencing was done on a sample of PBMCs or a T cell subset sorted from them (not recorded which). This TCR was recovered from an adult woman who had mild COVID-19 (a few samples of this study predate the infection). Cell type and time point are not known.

The CDR3 spells CAISVSLQETQYF. CDR3 coding DNA: TGTGCCATCAGTGTATCGCTGCAAGAGACCCAGTACTTC. The chain employs TRBV10-3 and TRBJ2-5; D gene ambiguous. The V end was cut by 4 bases, the J end by 2 bases, with 8 bases between. This CDR3 is built from 13 residues. Per the germline V gene, CDR1 is ENHRY and CDR2 is SYGVKD.